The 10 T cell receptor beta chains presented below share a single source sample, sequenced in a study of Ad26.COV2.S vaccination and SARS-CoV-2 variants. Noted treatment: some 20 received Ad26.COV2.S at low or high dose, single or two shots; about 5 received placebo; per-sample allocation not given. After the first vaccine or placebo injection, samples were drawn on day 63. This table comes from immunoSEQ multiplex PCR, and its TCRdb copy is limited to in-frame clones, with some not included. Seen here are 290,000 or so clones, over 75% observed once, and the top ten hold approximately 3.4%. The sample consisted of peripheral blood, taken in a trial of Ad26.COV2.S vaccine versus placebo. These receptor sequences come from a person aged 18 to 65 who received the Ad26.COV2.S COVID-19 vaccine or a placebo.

This CDR3 reads CSVGNTDTQYF. DNA of the CDR3: TGCAGCGTGGGGAATACAGATACGCAGTATTTT. V gene TRBV29-1 combines with J gene TRBJ2-3; D remains ambiguous. The V end lost 6 bases, the J end lost 3 bases, and 7 bases lay between the germline ends. The germline V gene encodes CDR1 SQVTM and CDR2 ANQGSEA. This CDR3 comprises 11 residues.

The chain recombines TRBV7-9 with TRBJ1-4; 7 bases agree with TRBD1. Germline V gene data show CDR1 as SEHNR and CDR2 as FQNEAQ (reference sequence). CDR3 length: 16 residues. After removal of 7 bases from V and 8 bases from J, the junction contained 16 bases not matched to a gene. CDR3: CASTHSPRGRGEKLFF. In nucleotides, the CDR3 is TGTGCCAGCACCCACTCCCCGAGGGGCAGGGGGGAAAAACTGTTTTTT.

CDR3 sequence reads: CASRDRGLEKLFF. As DNA, the CDR3 is TGTGCCAGCCGGGACAGGGGATTAGAAAAACTGTTTTTT. This sequence joins TRBV27 and TRBJ1-4, with 10 bases fitting TRBD1. The germline V gene has CDR1 MNHEY and CDR2 SMNVEV (reference sequence). The CDR3 has 13 amino acids. V lost 8 bases to trimming and J lost 8 bases; unmatched junction nucleotides: 5. The full variable domain, its missing parts supplied by reference TRBV27 and TRBJ1-4, is EAQVTQNPRYLITVTGKKLTVTCSQNMNHEYMSWYRQDPGLGLRQIYYSMNVEVTDKGDVPEGYKVSRKEKRNFPLILESPSPNQTSLYFCASRDRGLEKLFFGSGTQLSVL.

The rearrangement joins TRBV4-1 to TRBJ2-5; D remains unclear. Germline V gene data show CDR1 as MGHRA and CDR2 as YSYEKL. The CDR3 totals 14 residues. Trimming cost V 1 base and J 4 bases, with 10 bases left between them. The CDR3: CASSQVDQRETQYF. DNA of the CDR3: TGCGCCAGCAGCCAAGTGGATCAGAGAGAGACCCAGTACTTC.

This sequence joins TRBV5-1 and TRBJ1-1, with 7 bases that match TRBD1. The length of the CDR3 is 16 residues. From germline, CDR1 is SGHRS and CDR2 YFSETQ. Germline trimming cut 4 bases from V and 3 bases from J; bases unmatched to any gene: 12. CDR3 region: CASSLMTGRWDTEAFF. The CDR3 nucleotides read TGCGCCAGCAGCCTAATGACAGGGAGGTGGGACACTGAAGCTTTCTTT. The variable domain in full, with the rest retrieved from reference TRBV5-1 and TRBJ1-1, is KAGVTQTPRYLIKTRGQQVTLSCSPISGHRSVSWYQQTPGQGLQFLFEYFSETQRNKGNFPGRFSGRQFSNSRSEMNVSTLELGDSALYLCASSLMTGRWDTEAFFGQGTRLTVV.

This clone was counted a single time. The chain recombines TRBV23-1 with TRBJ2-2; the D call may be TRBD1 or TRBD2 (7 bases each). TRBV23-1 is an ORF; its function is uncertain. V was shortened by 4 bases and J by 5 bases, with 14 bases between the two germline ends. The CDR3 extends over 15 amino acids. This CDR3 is CASSPTGEGTGELFF. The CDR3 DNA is TGCGCCAGCAGTCCCACAGGGGAGGGGACCGGGGAGCTGTTTTTT.

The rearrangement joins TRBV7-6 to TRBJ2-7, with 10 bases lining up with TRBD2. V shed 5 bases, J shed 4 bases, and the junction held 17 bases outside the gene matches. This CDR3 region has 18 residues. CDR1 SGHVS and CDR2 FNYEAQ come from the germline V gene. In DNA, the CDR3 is TGTGCCAGCAGCCACCAAGGGGCTAGCGGGAGTCCTCCGTACGAGCAGTACTTC. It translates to CASSHQGASGSPPYEQYF.

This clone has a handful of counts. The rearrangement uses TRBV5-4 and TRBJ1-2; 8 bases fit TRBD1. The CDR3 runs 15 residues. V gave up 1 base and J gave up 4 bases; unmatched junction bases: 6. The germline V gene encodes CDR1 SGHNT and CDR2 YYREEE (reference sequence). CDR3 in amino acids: CASSLTGGVVYGYTF. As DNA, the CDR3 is TGTGCCAGCAGCTTGACAGGGGGGGTCGTCTATGGCTACACCTTC.

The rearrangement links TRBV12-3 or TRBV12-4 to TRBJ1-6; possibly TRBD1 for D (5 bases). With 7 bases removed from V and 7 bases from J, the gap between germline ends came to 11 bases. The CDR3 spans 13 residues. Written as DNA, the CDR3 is TGTGCCAGCACTTATGGGGACAATTCACCCCTCCACTTT. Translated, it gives CASTYGDNSPLHF.

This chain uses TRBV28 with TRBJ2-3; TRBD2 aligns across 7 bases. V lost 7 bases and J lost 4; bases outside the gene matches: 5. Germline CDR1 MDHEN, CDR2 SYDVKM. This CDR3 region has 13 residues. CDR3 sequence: CASNGLVSDTQYF. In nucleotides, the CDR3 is TGTGCCAGCAATGGACTAGTCTCAGATACGCAGTATTTT.